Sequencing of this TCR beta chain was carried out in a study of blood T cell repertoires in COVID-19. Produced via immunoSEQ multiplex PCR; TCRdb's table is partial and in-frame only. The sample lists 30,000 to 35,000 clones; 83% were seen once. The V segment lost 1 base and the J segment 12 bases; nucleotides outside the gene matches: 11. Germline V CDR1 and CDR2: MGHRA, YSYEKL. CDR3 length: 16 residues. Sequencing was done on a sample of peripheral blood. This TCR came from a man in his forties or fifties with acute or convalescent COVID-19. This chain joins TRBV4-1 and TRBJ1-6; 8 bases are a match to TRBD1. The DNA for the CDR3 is TGCGCCAGCAGCCAAGGCTCTGGGCAGGGGGCGGGACCCCTCCACTTT. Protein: CASSQGSGQGAGPLHF.